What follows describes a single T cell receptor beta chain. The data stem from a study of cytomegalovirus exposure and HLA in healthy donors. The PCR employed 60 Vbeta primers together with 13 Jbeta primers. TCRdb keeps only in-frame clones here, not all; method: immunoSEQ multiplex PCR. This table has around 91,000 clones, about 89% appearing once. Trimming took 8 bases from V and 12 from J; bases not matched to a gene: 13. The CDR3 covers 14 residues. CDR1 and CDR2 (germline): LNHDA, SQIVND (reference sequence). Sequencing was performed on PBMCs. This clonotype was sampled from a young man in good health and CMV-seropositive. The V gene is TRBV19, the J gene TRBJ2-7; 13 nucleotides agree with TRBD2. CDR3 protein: CASSPGTSGTFRYF. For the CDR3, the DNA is TGTGCCAGTTCTCCCGGGACTAGCGGGACGTTTCGGTACTTC.